The 26 T cell receptor beta chains below were found in one sample sequenced in a study of PD-L1 blockade in urothelial cancer. Data came from immunoSEQ multiplex PCR; TCRdb stores just in-frame clones and leaves some out. There are under 55,000 clones in the sample; nearly 85% occur only once, and about 5.6% lies in the top ten. The starting material was PBMCs, obtained around atezolizumab (anti-PD-L1) treatment. The receptor source for this set is a man in his forties or fifties with urothelial cancer.

The gene calls are TRBV9 and TRBJ2-3; D possibly corresponds to TRBD2 (6 bases). Trimming shortened V by 3 bases and J by 6 bases, and 14 bases separated the two germline ends. The germline V gene has CDR1 SGDLS and CDR2 YYNGEE. CDR3 length equals 14 residues. In DNA, the CDR3 is TGTGCCAGCAGCGCGGGACTTTCCCCGGATACGCAGTATTTT. Amino acids: CASSAGLSPDTQYF.

The gene calls are TRBV9 and TRBJ1-3; D uncertain. There are 14 residues in the CDR3. From germline, CDR1 is SGDLS and CDR2 YYNGEE. Trimming pared 0 bases from V and 0 bases from J, leaving 4 bases between. CDR3 DNA sequence: TGTGCCAGCAGCGTAGCGGGCTCTGGAAACACCATATATTTT. Amino acids: CASSVAGSGNTIYF.

V gene TRBV5-1 combines with J gene TRBJ2-6, with D maybe TRBD1 (5 bases). Germline CDR1 is SGHRS and CDR2 is YFSETQ. The V and J ends lost 1 base and 4 bases respectively, with 6 bases between them. This CDR3 contains 14 residues. The CDR3 loop reads CASSLRGGANVLTF. The CDR3 DNA reads TGCGCCAGCAGCTTGAGGGGAGGGGCCAACGTCCTGACTTTC.

The chain carries TRBV6-1 and TRBJ2-1, with 10 bases lining up with TRBD2. V gave up 10 bases and J gave up 5 bases; unmatched junction bases: 11. This CDR3 has 15 residues. Germline CDR1 is MNHNS and CDR2 is SASEGT. CDR3 in DNA: TGTGCCATCAAAAGGGGAGCGGGAGGGCACAATGAGCAGTTCTTC. This sequence encodes CAIKRGAGGHNEQFF.

V is TRBV7-9 and J is TRBJ2-7; a possible D gene is TRBD2 (6 bases). Between the trimmed V and J ends, which lost 8 bases and 1 base, there was a span of 9 bases. Germline V gives CDR1 SEHNR, CDR2 FQNEAQ (reference sequence). The CDR3 is 12 residues long. CDR3 residues: CASGTGSYEQYF. The CDR3 coding sequence is TGTGCCAGCGGGACTGGGTCCTACGAGCAGTACTTC.

This rearrangement joins TRBV6-6 to TRBJ1-1, with TRBD1 as a possible D gene (5 bases). Trimming stripped 2 bases from V and 8 bases from J, with 15 bases between. Germline assignment: CDR1 MNHNY and CDR2 SVGAGI (reference sequence). This CDR3 region has 14 residues. CDR3 nucleotides: TGTGCCAGCAGTTACGCGGGACGGCTGGTCGAAGCTTTCTTT. Protein sequence: CASSYAGRLVEAFF.

The chain has TRBV7-2 and TRBJ1-2; D is possibly TRBD1 (5 bases). Germline V gene lookup returns CDR1 SGHTA and CDR2 FQGNSA. V was pared by 4 bases and J by 0 bases, with 6 bases between. The CDR3 is 13 residues long. The DNA of the CDR3 is TGTGCCAGCAGCTCGACAGCTAACTATGGCTACACCTTC. This gives the protein CASSSTANYGYTF.

The chain is built from TRBV6-6 and TRBJ2-6; maybe TRBD1 (5 bases). The CDR3 contains 15 residues. Trimming pared 2 bases from V and 0 bases from J, leaving 5 bases between. The germline gives CDR1 MNHNY, CDR2 SVGAGI (reference sequence). Here the CDR3 DNA reads TGTGCCAGCAGTTACGACAGCTCTGGGGCCAACGTCCTGACTTTC. Its translation is CASSYDSSGANVLTF.

On this clone: A junction boundary mismatches the germline segment, possibly from a read error. This chain uses TRBV7-8 with TRBJ2-1; D is unresolved. Per germline, CDR1 SGHVS and CDR2 FQNEAQ. This CDR3 has 16 residues. CDR3 bases: TGTGCCAGCAGCTCCCCCGTCGCGTCCCCCTACAGTGAGCAGTTCTTC. It codes for CASSSPVASPYSEQFF.

This clone was seen a single time. This chain links TRBV9 with TRBJ2-1; D uncertain. CDR3 length: 14 amino acids. V lost 0 bases and J 9 bases, leaving 13 bases between the germline ends. The germline V gene has CDR1 SGDLS and CDR2 YYNGEE. CDR3 region: CASSVGSSGGEQFF. Written as DNA, the CDR3 is TGTGCCAGCAGCGTAGGTTCCAGTGGCGGTGAGCAGTTCTTC.

This clone was seen a handful of times. The V and J genes are TRBV1 and TRBJ2-2; TRBD2 is the table's D call, not checked against the DNA. TRBV1 represents a pseudogene. This CDR3 region has 15 residues. The CDR3 loop reads CTSSSGSRGTGELFF. DNA of the CDR3: TGCACCAGCAGTAGCGGGAGTCGGGGCACCGGGGAGCTGTTTTTT.

This rearrangement joins TRBV7-2 to TRBJ2-6, with TRBD1 identical over 7 bases. The CDR3 is 17 amino acids. The V segment lost 1 base and the J segment 1 base; nucleotides outside the gene matches: 4. Germline V gene data show CDR1 as SGHTA and CDR2 as FQGNSA. The CDR3 region is CASSLVSGGSGANVLTF. The DNA for the CDR3 is TGTGCCAGCAGCTTAGTCTCAGGGGGATCTGGGGCCAACGTCCTGACTTTC.

The chain links TRBV11-2 to TRBJ1-1; D may be TRBD1 (5 bases). CDR1 is SGHAT and CDR2 is FQNNGV in the germline V gene. CDR3 length: 13 residues. The V and J ends lost 5 bases and 3 bases respectively, with 10 bases between them. CDR3 DNA: TGTGCCAGCAGCGTTGACAGATACACTGAAGCTTTCTTT. This sequence encodes CASSVDRYTEAFF.

The chain carries TRBV7-9 and TRBJ2-1; 8 bases line up with TRBD2. CDR3 length: 15 residues. V trimming: 5 bases; J trimming: 5 bases; junction bases outside the gene matches: 8. Germline V lookup: CDR1 SEHNR, CDR2 FQNEAQ (reference sequence). CDR3 protein: CASSPAARGDNEQFF. The CDR3, as DNA: TGTGCCAGCAGCCCCGCCGCGCGGGGGGACAATGAGCAGTTCTTC.

The rearrangement joins TRBV30 to TRBJ2-1, with D possibly matching TRBD2 (6 bases). CDR3 length: 15 residues. The V gene's germline CDR1 is GTSNPN and CDR2 SVGIG (reference sequence). Trimming removed 0 bases at V and 5 bases at J, with 14 bases between. DNA of the CDR3: TGTGCCTGGAGTGTACATAGCGGAGCCCACAATGAGCAGTTCTTC. Translation: CAWSVHSGAHNEQFF.

This clone has only one observation. The V gene is TRBV5-1, the J gene TRBJ2-5; 8 positions match TRBD2. The CDR3 extends over 14 amino acids. Germline assignment: CDR1 SGHRS and CDR2 YFSETQ. Trimming removed 9 bases from V and 3 bases from J; junction bases left unmatched: 10. The CDR3 region has the DNA TGCGCCACCCCGGGGGGGCAGAAAAAAGAGACCCAGTACTTC. This translates into CATPGGQKKETQYF.

The rearrangement joins TRBV2 to TRBJ2-3; possible D gene TRBD1, 5 bases. The germline V and J ends were trimmed by 7 bases and 4 bases, with 12 bases remaining between them. CDR1 SNHLY and CDR2 FYNNEI come from the germline V gene. The CDR3 spans 13 residues. CDR3 sequence (DNA): TGTGCCAGCAAGGTGTCAGGGTCAGATACGCAGTATTTT. Encoded protein: CASKVSGSDTQYF.

V gene TRBV11-2 combines with J gene TRBJ1-2; the D gene is possibly TRBD1 (5 bases). The CDR3 runs 13 residues. Germline V gene data show CDR1 as SGHAT and CDR2 as FQNNGV. V was shortened by 1 base and J by 4 bases, with 7 bases between the two germline ends. CDR3 in amino acids: CASSLVGVYGYTF. In DNA form, the CDR3 reads TGTGCCAGCAGCTTAGTAGGGGTCTATGGCTACACCTTC.

V and J are TRBV6-5 and TRBJ1-1, with a weak D call TRBD1 (6 bases). This CDR3 has 14 amino acids. From germline, CDR1 is MNHEY and CDR2 SVGAGI. The ends were cut back, 2 bases at V and 7 bases at J, with 14 bases in the middle. The CDR3 region is CASSYEGRGSEAFF. The DNA for the CDR3 is TGTGCCAGCAGTTACGAGGGGAGGGGGAGTGAAGCTTTCTTT.

The chain links TRBV11-2 to TRBJ2-7; D may be TRBD1 (6 bases). Per the germline V gene, CDR1 is SGHAT and CDR2 is FQNNGV. This CDR3 is built from 15 residues. The V end was cut by 4 bases, the J end by 2 bases, with 15 bases between. CDR3 in amino acids: CASSSLQGRPYEQYF. The CDR3 DNA reads TGTGCCAGCAGCTCCCTGCAGGGGCGCCCCTACGAGCAGTACTTC. The whole variable domain, filled in from reference TRBV11-2 and TRBJ2-7, reads EAGVAQSPRYKIIEKRQSVAFWCNPISGHATLYWYQQILGQGPKLLIQFQNNGVVDDSQLPKDRFSAERLKGVDSTLKIQPAKLEDSAVYLCASSSLQGRPYEQYFGPGTRLTVT.

V and J are TRBV25-1 and TRBJ2-1; TRBD2 aligns across 14 bases. CDR3 length: 16 residues. Germline assignment: CDR1 MGHDK and CDR2 SYGVNS. V gave up 6 bases and J gave up 5 bases; unmatched junction bases: 6. CDR3 region: CASRKRLAGGNNEQFF. In DNA form, the CDR3 reads TGTGCCAGCAGGAAGCGACTAGCGGGAGGGAACAATGAGCAGTTCTTC.

The chain recombines TRBV2 with TRBJ2-7; TRBD1 matches 9 bases. Germline V CDR1 and CDR2: SNHLY, FYNNEI. The CDR3 extends over 14 amino acids. The J segment lost 4 bases and the V segment lost 8 bases, leaving 9 bases of the junction unmatched. The CDR3 nucleotides are TGTGCCAGCCTCTACGGACAGGGGAGTTACGAGCAGTACTTC. Translation gives CASLYGQGSYEQYF. Variable domain in full (rest from reference TRBV2 and TRBJ2-7): EPEVTQTPSHQVTQMGQEVILRCVPISNHLYFYWYRQILGQKVEFLVSFYNNEISEKSEIFDDQFSVERPDGSNFTLKIRSTKLEDSAMYFCASLYGQGSYEQYFGPGTRLTVT.

V and J are TRBV6-5 and TRBJ2-5; D is unresolved. Trimming cost V 0 bases and J 2 bases, with 7 bases left between them. The CDR3 contains 14 residues. Germline loops: CDR1 MNHEY, CDR2 SVGAGI. Here the CDR3 DNA reads TGTGCCAGCAGTTACTCGCTGGAGCAAGAGACCCAGTACTTC. Amino acids: CASSYSLEQETQYF.

The chain combines TRBV13 with TRBJ2-1; TRBD2 agrees at 8 bases. Germline V gene sequence: CDR1 PRHDT, CDR2 FYEKMQ (reference sequence). This CDR3 contains 16 residues. V shed 4 bases, J shed 0 bases, and the junction held 5 bases outside the gene matches. CDR3 protein: CASSSGRVSSYNEQFF. CDR3 coding DNA: TGTGCCAGCAGCTCCGGGAGGGTGAGCTCCTACAATGAGCAGTTCTTC.

This rearrangement joins TRBV5-1 to TRBJ2-1; possible D gene TRBD2, 6 bases. V gave up 0 bases and J gave up 2 bases, with 12 bases separating them. This CDR3 spans 16 amino acids. Per the germline V gene, CDR1 is SGHRS and CDR2 is YFSETQ. The CDR3 DNA reads as TGCGCCAGCAGCTTGGTCGTCGGGGGACCCTACAATGAGCAGTTCTTC. Encoded protein: CASSLVVGGPYNEQFF.

The chain recombines TRBV6-6 with TRBJ2-1; 9 bases match TRBD2. The V gene's germline CDR1 is MNHNY and CDR2 SVGAGI (reference sequence). This CDR3 contains 15 residues. With V trimmed by 2 bases and J by 7 bases, 6 bases remained unmatched. For the CDR3, the DNA is TGTGCCAGCAGTTACGATAGCGGGAGAACGAATGAGCAGTTCTTC. This translates into CASSYDSGRTNEQFF.